This TCR beta chain was retrieved from a study of T cells in Graves' hyperthyroidism and ophthalmopathy. Stable disease denoted Graves' hyperthyroidism without ophthalmopathy progression within 18 months. TCR beta CDR3 regions were amplified from RNA. The study used the HTBI primer set for a first-round RT-PCR of the TCR CDR3. TCRdb independently ran MiXCR on the multiplex PCR reads; one entry per CDR3 protein. Among about 400,000 distinct CDR3 sequences, around a sixth were seen once, and the ten largest hold roughly 7.7%. V was cut by 4 bases and J by 2 bases, with 5 bases left in between. The CDR3 runs 12 residues. The V gene's germline CDR1 is GTSNPN and CDR2 SVGIG (reference sequence). This clonotype was recorded at least ten times.

The sequencing input was blood. The origin of this receptor is a woman in her late teens or twenties with Graves' hyperthyroidism. This chain joins TRBV30 and TRBJ2-2; D is unclear. In nucleotides, the CDR3 is TGTGCCTGGAATTTTAACACCGGGGAGCTGTTTTTT. Protein sequence: CAWNFNTGELFF.